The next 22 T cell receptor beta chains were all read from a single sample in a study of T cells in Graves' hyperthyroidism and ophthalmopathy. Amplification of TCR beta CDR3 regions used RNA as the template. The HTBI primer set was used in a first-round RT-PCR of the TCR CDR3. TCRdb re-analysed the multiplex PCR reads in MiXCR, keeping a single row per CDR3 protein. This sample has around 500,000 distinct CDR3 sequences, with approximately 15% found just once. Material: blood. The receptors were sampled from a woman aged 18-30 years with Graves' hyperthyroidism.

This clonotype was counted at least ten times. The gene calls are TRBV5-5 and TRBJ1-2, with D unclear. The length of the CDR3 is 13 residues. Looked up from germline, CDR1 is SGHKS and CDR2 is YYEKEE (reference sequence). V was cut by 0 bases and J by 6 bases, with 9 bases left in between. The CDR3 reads CASSLEGFNGYTF. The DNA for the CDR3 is TGTGCCAGCAGCTTGGAGGGTTTTAATGGCTACACCTTC.

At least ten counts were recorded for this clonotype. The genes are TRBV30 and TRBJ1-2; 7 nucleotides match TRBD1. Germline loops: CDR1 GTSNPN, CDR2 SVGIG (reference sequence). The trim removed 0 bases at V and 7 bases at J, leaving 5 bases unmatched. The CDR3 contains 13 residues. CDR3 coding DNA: TGTGCCTGGAGTGTAGGGGGCGGGAGTGGCTACACCTTC. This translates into CAWSVGGGSGYTF.

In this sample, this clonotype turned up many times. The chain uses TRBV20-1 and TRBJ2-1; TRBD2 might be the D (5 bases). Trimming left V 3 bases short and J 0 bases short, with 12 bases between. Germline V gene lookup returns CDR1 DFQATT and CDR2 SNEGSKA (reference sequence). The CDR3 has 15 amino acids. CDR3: CSASRTYSSYNEQFF. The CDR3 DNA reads TGCAGTGCTAGTCGGACTTATAGCTCCTACAATGAGCAGTTCTTC.

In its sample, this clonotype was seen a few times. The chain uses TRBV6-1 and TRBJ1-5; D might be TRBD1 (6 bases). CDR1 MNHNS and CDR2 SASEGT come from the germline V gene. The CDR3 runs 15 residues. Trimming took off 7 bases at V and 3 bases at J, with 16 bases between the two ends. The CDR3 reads CASTPNRANNQPQHF. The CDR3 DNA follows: TGTGCCAGCACCCCAAACAGGGCCAACAATCAGCCCCAGCATTTT.

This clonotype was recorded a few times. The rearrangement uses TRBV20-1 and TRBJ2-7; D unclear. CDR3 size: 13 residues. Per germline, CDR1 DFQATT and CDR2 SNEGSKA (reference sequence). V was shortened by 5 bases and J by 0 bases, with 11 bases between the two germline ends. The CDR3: CSAPAVGSYEQYF. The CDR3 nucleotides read TGCAGTGCTCCCGCGGTGGGCTCCTACGAGCAGTACTTC.

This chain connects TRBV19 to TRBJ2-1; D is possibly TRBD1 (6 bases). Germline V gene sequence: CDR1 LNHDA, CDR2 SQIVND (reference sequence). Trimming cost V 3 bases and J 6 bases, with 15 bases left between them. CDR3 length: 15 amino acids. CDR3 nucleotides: TGTGCCAGTAGTATTGGTGGGGGCAGGTTCAATGAGCAGTTCTTC. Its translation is CASSIGGGRFNEQFF.

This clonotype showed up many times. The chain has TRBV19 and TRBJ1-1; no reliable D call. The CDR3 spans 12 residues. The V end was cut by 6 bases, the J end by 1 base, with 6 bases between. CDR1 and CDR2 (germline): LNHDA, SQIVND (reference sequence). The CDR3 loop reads CASREGNTEAFF. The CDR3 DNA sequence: TGTGCCAGTAGGGAGGGGAACACTGAAGCTTTCTTT.

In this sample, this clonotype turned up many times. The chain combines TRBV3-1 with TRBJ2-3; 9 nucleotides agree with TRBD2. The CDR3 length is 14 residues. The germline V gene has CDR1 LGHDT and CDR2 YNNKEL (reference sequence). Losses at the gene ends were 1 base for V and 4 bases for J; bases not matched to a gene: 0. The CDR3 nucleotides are TGTGCCAGCAGCCAAGCTAGCGGGGCAGATACGCAGTATTTT. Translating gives CASSQASGADTQYF.

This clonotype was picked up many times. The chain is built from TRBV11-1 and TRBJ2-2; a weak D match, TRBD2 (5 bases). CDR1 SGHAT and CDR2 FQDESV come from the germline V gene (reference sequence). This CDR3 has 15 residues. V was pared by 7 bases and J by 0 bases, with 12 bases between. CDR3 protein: CASTLGLSNTGELFF. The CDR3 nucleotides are TGTGCCAGCACCCTAGGACTCTCGAACACCGGGGAGCTGTTTTTT.

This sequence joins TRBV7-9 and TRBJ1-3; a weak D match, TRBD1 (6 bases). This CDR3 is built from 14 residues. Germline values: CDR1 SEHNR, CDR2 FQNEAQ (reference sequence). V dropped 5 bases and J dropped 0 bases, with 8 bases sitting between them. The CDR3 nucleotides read TGTGCCAGCAGCGGGGACAACTCTGGAAACACCATATATTTT. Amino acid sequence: CASSGDNSGNTIYF.

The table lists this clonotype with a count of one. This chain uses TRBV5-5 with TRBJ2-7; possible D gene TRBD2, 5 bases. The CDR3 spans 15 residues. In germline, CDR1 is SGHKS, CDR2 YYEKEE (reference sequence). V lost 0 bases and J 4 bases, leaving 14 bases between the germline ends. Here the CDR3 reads CASSLATAGVYEQYV. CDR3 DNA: TGTGCCAGCAGCTTGGCGACGGCGGGCGTTTACGAGCAGTACGTC.

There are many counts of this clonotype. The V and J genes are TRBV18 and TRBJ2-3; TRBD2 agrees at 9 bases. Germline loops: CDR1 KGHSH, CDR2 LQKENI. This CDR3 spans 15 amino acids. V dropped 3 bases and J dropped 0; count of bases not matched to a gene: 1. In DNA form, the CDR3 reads TGTGCCAGCTCACCGACTAGCGGAAGCACAGATACGCAGTATTTT. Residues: CASSPTSGSTDTQYF.

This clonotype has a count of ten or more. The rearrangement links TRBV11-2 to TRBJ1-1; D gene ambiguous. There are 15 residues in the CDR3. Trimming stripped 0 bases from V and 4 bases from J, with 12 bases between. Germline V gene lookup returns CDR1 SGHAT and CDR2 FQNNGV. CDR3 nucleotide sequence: TGTGCCAGCAGCTTAGAAGGCGGCTCTCGCACTGAAGCTTTCTTT. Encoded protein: CASSLEGGSRTEAFF.

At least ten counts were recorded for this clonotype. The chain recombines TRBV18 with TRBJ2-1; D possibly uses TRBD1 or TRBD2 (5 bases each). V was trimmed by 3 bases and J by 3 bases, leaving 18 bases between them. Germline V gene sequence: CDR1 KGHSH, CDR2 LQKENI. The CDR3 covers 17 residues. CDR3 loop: CASSPELRQGDYNEQFF. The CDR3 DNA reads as TGTGCCAGCTCACCCGAATTGCGTCAGGGAGACTACAATGAGCAGTTCTTC.

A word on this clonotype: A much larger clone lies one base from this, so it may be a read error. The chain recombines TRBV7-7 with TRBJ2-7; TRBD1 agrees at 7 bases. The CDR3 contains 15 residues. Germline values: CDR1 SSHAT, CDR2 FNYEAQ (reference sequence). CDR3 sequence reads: CASSPLRGRLDEQYV. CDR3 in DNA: TGTGCTAGCAGCCCTTTGAGGGGGCGCCTCGACGAGCAGTACGTC.

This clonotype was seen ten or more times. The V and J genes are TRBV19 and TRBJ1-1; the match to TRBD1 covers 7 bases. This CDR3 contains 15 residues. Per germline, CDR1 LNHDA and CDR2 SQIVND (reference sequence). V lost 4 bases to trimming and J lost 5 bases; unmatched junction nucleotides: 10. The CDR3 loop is CASSSPGQPKTEAFF. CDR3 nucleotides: TGTGCCAGTAGTAGCCCGGGACAGCCGAAAACTGAAGCTTTCTTT.

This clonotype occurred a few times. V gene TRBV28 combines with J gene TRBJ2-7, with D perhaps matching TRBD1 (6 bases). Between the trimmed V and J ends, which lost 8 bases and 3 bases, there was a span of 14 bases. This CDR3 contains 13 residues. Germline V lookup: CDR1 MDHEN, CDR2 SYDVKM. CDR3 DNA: TGTGCCAGCGGCCGGACAGCGATCTACGAGCAGTACTTC. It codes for CASGRTAIYEQYF.

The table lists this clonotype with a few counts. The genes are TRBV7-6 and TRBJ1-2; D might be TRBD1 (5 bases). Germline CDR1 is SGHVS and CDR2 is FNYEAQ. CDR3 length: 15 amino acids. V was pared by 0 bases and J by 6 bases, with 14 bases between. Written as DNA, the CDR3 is TGTGCCAGCAGCTTAGCGCGGGCCAGGGTGGATGGCTACACCTTC. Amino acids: CASSLARARVDGYTF.

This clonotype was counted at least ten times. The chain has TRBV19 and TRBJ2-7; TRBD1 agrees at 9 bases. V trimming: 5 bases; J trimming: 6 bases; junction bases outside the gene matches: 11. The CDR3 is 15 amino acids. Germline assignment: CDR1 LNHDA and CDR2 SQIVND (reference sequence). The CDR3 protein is CASSPPGTGRSEQYF. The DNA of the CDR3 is TGTGCCAGTAGTCCTCCCGGGACAGGGCGGAGCGAGCAGTACTTC.

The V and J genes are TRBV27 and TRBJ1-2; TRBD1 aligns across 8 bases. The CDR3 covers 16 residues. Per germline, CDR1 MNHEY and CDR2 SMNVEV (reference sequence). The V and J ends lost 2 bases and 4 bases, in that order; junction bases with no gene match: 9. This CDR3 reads CASSLRQGFSRYGYTF. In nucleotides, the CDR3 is TGTGCCAGCAGTTTACGACAGGGGTTCTCCCGCTATGGCTACACCTTC.

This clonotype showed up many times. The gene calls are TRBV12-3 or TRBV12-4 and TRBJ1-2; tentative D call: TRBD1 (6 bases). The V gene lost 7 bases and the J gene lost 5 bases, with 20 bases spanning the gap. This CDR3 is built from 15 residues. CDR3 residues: CASKPGHNWGYGYTF. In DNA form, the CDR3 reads TGTGCCAGCAAACCGGGACACAACTGGGGGTATGGCTACACCTTC.

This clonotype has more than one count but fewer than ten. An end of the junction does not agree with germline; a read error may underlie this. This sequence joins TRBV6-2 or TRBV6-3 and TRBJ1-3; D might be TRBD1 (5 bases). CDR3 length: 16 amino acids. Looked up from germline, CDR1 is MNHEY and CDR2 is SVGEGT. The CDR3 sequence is CAGSYSTGVDGNTIYF. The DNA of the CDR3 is TGTGCCGGCAGTTACTCTACGGGGGTCGATGGAAACACCATATATTTT.